The 7 T cell receptor beta chains given below trace back to one sample, sequenced in a study of shared clonotypes between healthy human individuals. TCRdb keeps only in-frame clones here, not all; method: immunoSEQ multiplex PCR. The table shows some 450,000 clones, with 60% to 80% occurring only once. The sequenced sample consisted of PBMCs. The source is a woman in her thirties or forties in good health. Some clones in this sample may be carry-over from other donors' samples.

This chain connects TRBV5-3 to TRBJ2-7, with D perhaps matching TRBD2 (5 bases). TRBV5-3 is labeled an ORF, and its function is uncertain. The CDR3 is made up of 14 amino acids. Trimming left V 1 base short and J 3 bases short, with 11 bases between. Written as DNA, the CDR3 is TGTGCCAGAAGCTTGAGGACTCGATTCTACGAGCAGTACTTC. This sequence encodes CARSLRTRFYEQYF.

The chain uses TRBV5-4 and TRBJ1-1; D call uncertain. V lost 9 bases, J lost 6 bases, and 6 bases lay in between. The CDR3 contains 9 residues. Germline values: CDR1 SGHNT, CDR2 YYREEE (reference sequence). CDR3 DNA sequence: TGTGCCATCGGTCCTGAAGCTTTCTTT. This sequence encodes CAIGPEAFF.

The chain recombines TRBV28 with TRBJ1-1; 10 nucleotides match TRBD1. V lost 3 bases and J lost 3; bases outside the gene matches: 10. CDR1 is MDHEN and CDR2 is SYDVKM in the germline V gene. This CDR3 is built from 17 residues. This CDR3 is CASSLLRDRGWDTEAFF. As DNA, the CDR3 is TGTGCCAGCAGTTTGCTCCGGGACAGGGGCTGGGACACTGAAGCTTTCTTT. Complete variable domain (other parts from reference TRBV28 and TRBJ1-1): DVKVTQSSRYLVKRTGEKVFLECVQDMDHENMFWYRQDPGLGLRLIYFSYDVKMKEKGDIPEGYSVSREKKERFSLILESASTNQTSMYLCASSLLRDRGWDTEAFFGQGTRLTVV.

As regards this clone: A read error is possible here, since a much larger clone lies one base away. The chain recombines TRBV15 with TRBJ2-3, with 9 bases fitting TRBD2. The CDR3 has 16 residues. Germline loops: CDR1 LNHNV, CDR2 YYDKDF (reference sequence). The CDR3 DNA sequence: TGTGCCGCCAGCGATCGACTAGCGGCTAGCACAGATACGCAGTATTTT. This sequence encodes CAASDRLAASTDTQYF.

V gene TRBV28 combines with J gene TRBJ2-3, with 11 bases matching TRBD2. With 4 bases clipped from V and 2 bases from J, the junction kept 8 bases outside the gene matches. This CDR3 contains 17 residues. Germline lookup yields CDR1 MDHEN and CDR2 SYDVKM. The CDR3 region has the DNA TGTGCCAGCAGTTGGGGGCCGACTAGCGGGAACACAGATACGCAGTATTTT. Translated: CASSWGPTSGNTDTQYF.

The chain couples TRBV4-2 to TRBJ2-6, with D possibly being TRBD1 or TRBD2 (5 bases each). In germline, CDR1 is LGHNA, CDR2 YNFKEQ. Trimming pared 1 base from V and 3 bases from J, leaving 13 bases between. This CDR3 comprises 17 residues. The CDR3 region has the DNA TGTGCCAGCAGCCAAGTAAACGGGGCGGGTGGGGCCAACGTCCTGACTTTC. It yields the protein CASSQVNGAGGANVLTF.

This clone was counted many times. The rearrangement links TRBV10-2 to TRBJ2-4, with TRBD1 matching over 11 bases. Germline CDR1 reads WSHSY; CDR2 reads SAAADI. J gave up 7 bases and V 0 bases, and 5 bases lay outside the gene matches. This CDR3 has 16 amino acids. The CDR3 region is CASSESGDRGTNIQYF. In DNA form, the CDR3 reads TGCGCCAGCAGTGAGTCCGGGGACAGGGGGACTAACATTCAGTACTTC.